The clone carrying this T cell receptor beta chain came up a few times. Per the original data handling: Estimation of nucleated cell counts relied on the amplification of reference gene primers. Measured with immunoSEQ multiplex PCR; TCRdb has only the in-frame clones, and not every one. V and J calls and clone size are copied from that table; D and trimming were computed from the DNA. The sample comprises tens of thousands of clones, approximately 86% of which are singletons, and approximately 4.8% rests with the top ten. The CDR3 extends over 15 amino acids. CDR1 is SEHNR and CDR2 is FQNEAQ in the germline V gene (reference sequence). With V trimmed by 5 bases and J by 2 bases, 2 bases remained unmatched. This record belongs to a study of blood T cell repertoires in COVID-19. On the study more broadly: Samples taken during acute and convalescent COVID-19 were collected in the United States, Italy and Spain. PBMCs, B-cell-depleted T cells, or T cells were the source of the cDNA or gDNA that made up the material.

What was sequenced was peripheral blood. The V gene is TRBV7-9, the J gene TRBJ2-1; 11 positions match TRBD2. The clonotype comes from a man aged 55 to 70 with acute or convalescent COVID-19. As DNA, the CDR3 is TGTGCCAGCAGCATTAGCGGGAGGGCCTACAATGAGCAGTTCTTC. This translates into CASSISGRAYNEQFF.